These T cell receptor beta chains were read from a single sample in a study of beta chain features in type 1 diabetes. The assay was immunoSEQ multiplex PCR, and TCRdb's table has in-frame clones only and misses some. In the table there are roughly 50,000 clones, less than 55% of which are singletons. The material sequenced was Tregs from blood. The origin of the receptors is a man aged 30-40 years with type 1 diabetes. The CDR3 runs from the conserved cysteine through the conserved F or W. The D gene is left open where the match is weak. Clone size, where shown, is once, few, many, or a class for clones that have expanded.

J gene: TRBJ1-2
V gene: TRBV5-6
D gene: -
clone size: -
CDR3 protein: CASSLSSNYGYTF
CDR3 DNA: TGTGCCAGCAGCTTGTCTTCTAACTATGGCTACACCTTC

J gene: TRBJ2-1
V gene: TRBV29-1
D gene: TRBD1
clone size: few
CDR3 protein: CSVELGTGRNEQFF
CDR3 DNA: TGCAGCGTTGAACTCGGGACAGGACGCAATGAGCAGTTCTTC

J gene: TRBJ2-3
V gene: TRBV5-1
D gene: TRBD1
clone size: few
CDR3 protein: CASSLGGTGVADTQYF
CDR3 DNA: TGCGCCAGCAGCTTGGGAGGGACAGGGGTAGCAGATACGCAGTATTTT

J gene: TRBJ2-3
V gene: TRBV19
D gene: -
clone size: -
CDR3 protein: CASSIASASTDTQYF
CDR3 DNA: TGTGCCAGTAGTATAGCCAGCGCTAGCACAGATACGCAGTATTTT

J gene: TRBJ2-7
V gene: TRBV5-4
D gene: -
clone size: -
CDR3 protein: CASSWETDYGQYF
CDR3 DNA: TGTGCCAGCAGCTGGGAGACGGATTATGGGCAGTACTTC

J gene: TRBJ2-7
V gene: TRBV6-6
D gene: TRBD1
clone size: few
CDR3 protein: CASSYSGTGNPYEQYF
CDR3 DNA: TGTGCCAGCAGTTATTCAGGGACAGGGAATCCCTACGAGCAGTACTTC

J gene: TRBJ1-2
V gene: TRBV29-1
D gene: TRBD1
clone size: -
CDR3 protein: CSGGQKAYGYTF
CDR3 DNA: TGCAGCGGGGGACAGAAGGCCTATGGCTACACCTTC

J gene: TRBJ2-1
V gene: TRBV28
D gene: TRBD2
clone size: many
CDR3 protein: CASSLGLAGATEQFF
CDR3 DNA: TGTGCCAGCAGTCTGGGACTAGCGGGAGCAACTGAGCAGTTCTTC

J gene: TRBJ2-4
V gene: TRBV16
D gene: -
clone size: -
CDR3 protein: CATRSGNIQYF
CDR3 DNA: TGTGCCACTCGGAGCGGAAACATTCAGTACTTC

J gene: TRBJ2-2
V gene: TRBV6-6
D gene: TRBD2
clone size: -
CDR3 protein: CASSLNLAGTGELFF
CDR3 DNA: TGTGCCAGCAGTCTCAATCTAGCGGGCACCGGGGAGCTGTTTTTT

J gene: TRBJ2-7
V gene: TRBV6-5
D gene: -
clone size: -
CDR3 protein: CASSYGRNYEQYF
CDR3 DNA: TGTGCCAGCAGTTACGGCAGAAACTACGAGCAGTACTTC

J gene: TRBJ2-5
V gene: TRBV11-3
D gene: TRBD2
clone size: -
CDR3 protein: CASSRSAGGPKETQYF
CDR3 DNA: TGTGCCAGCAGCCGATCGGCGGGGGGCCCTAAAGAGACCCAGTACTTC

J gene: TRBJ2-1
V gene: TRBV7-2
D gene: TRBD2
clone size: few
CDR3 protein: CASSSGGGYWANEQFF
CDR3 DNA: TGTGCCAGCAGCTCTGGGGGAGGGTATTGGGCCAATGAGCAGTTCTTC

J gene: TRBJ1-2
V gene: TRBV27
D gene: -
clone size: -
CDR3 protein: CASSWDMGNYGYTF
CDR3 DNA: TGTGCCAGCAGCTGGGACATGGGGAACTATGGCTACACCTTC

J gene: TRBJ2-7
V gene: TRBV18
D gene: -
clone size: -
CDR3 protein: CASSPKGEDYEQYF
CDR3 DNA: TGTGCCAGCTCACCTAAAGGGGAGGACTACGAGCAGTACTTC

J gene: TRBJ2-2
V gene: TRBV10-3
D gene: -
clone size: -
CDR3 protein: CAISEFLQGPANTGELFF
CDR3 DNA: TGTGCCATCAGTGAGTTCCTACAGGGCCCTGCGAACACCGGGGAGCTGTTTTTT

J gene: TRBJ2-7
V gene: TRBV7-8
D gene: -
clone size: -
CDR3 protein: CASSLARVADYEQYF
CDR3 DNA: TGTGCCAGCAGCTTAGCCAGGGTGGCAGACTACGAGCAGTACTTC

J gene: TRBJ2-2
V gene: TRBV14
D gene: TRBD1
clone size: -
CDR3 protein: CASSQQQGFGELFF
CDR3 DNA: TGTGCCAGCAGCCAACAACAGGGGTTCGGGGAGCTGTTTTTT

J gene: TRBJ2-1
V gene: TRBV2
D gene: TRBD1
clone size: -
CDR3 protein: CASAMTGDSYNEQFF
CDR3 DNA: TGTGCCAGCGCGATGACAGGGGACTCCTACAATGAGCAGTTCTTC

J gene: TRBJ1-2
V gene: TRBV2
D gene: -
clone size: few
CDR3 protein: CASSEQQGDYGYTF
CDR3 DNA: TGTGCCAGCAGTGAACAACAGGGAGACTATGGCTACACCTTC

J gene: TRBJ1-1
V gene: TRBV6-5
D gene: -
clone size: -
CDR3 protein: CASSYSRNTEAFF
CDR3 DNA: TGTGCCAGCAGTTACTCGAGGAACACTGAAGCTTTCTTT

J gene: TRBJ1-4
V gene: TRBV7-2
D gene: TRBD1
clone size: medium-sized
CDR3 protein: CASSPGTGFEKLFF
CDR3 DNA: TGTGCCAGCAGCCCCGGGACAGGGTTTGAAAAACTGTTTTTT

J gene: TRBJ1-4
V gene: TRBV18
D gene: -
clone size: -
CDR3 protein: CASSPGDFNEKLFF
CDR3 DNA: TGTGCCAGCTCACCAGGGGACTTTAATGAAAAACTGTTTTTT

J gene: TRBJ1-1
V gene: TRBV19
D gene: -
clone size: few
CDR3 protein: CASSDPRQARRLNTEAFF
CDR3 DNA: TGTGCCAGTTCGGATCCTCGACAGGCGAGACGGTTGAACACTGAAGCTTTCTTT

J gene: TRBJ2-1
V gene: TRBV5-5
D gene: -
clone size: -
CDR3 protein: CASSMLDGEQFF
CDR3 DNA: TGTGCCAGCAGCATGCTAGATGGTGAGCAGTTCTTC

J gene: TRBJ2-1
V gene: TRBV6-5
D gene: -
clone size: -
CDR3 protein: CASSYAWSSYNEQFF
CDR3 DNA: TGTGCCAGCAGTTACGCTTGGAGCTCCTACAATGAGCAGTTCTTC

J gene: TRBJ1-3
V gene: TRBV7-8
D gene: TRBD1
clone size: -
CDR3 protein: CASSFTGTGGLGNTIYF
CDR3 DNA: TGTGCCAGCAGCTTTACCGGGACAGGGGGACTCGGAAACACCATATATTTT

J gene: TRBJ1-1
V gene: TRBV5-1
D gene: -
clone size: -
CDR3 protein: CASRLGTGRGLLNTEAFF
CDR3 DNA: TGCGCCAGCAGACTGGGTACAGGGCGCGGGCTTTTGAACACTGAAGCTTTCTTT

J gene: TRBJ1-4
V gene: TRBV27
D gene: -
clone size: -
CDR3 protein: CASRQGWDEKLFF
CDR3 DNA: TGTGCCAGCAGACAGGGATGGGATGAAAAACTGTTTTTT

J gene: TRBJ2-7
V gene: TRBV6-9
D gene: -
clone size: few
CDR3 protein: CASTEASSYEQYF
CDR3 DNA: TGTGCCAGCACCGAGGCGAGCTCCTACGAGCAGTACTTC

J gene: TRBJ1-2
V gene: TRBV2
D gene: -
clone size: few
CDR3 protein: CASNPQVSTYGYTF
CDR3 DNA: TGTGCCAGCAATCCTCAGGTTTCTACCTATGGCTACACCTTC

J gene: TRBJ2-7
V gene: TRBV28
D gene: TRBD2
clone size: -
CDR3 protein: CASRLAGVAYEQYF
CDR3 DNA: TGTGCCAGCAGGTTAGCGGGAGTAGCGTACGAGCAGTACTTC

J gene: TRBJ2-3
V gene: TRBV7-9
D gene: -
clone size: few
CDR3 protein: CASSLQTDTQYF
CDR3 DNA: TGTGCCAGCAGCTTGCAGACAGATACGCAGTATTTT

J gene: TRBJ2-7
V gene: TRBV28
D gene: -
clone size: few
CDR3 protein: CASSLIAAHPWALYEQYF
CDR3 DNA: TGTGCCAGCAGTTTAATAGCGGCCCACCCCTGGGCCCTCTACGAGCAGTACTTC

J gene: TRBJ1-1
V gene: TRBV9
D gene: -
clone size: -
CDR3 protein: CASSVASGQENTEAFF
CDR3 DNA: TGTGCCAGCAGCGTAGCCTCGGGACAAGAGAACACTGAAGCTTTCTTT